This TCR beta chain was found in a study of shared clonotypes between healthy human individuals. Looking at the study overall: Three CD4 naive, three CD4 memory, two CD8 naive and one CD8 memory plate were used per donor.

Overall study results and limits: Deeper or shallower sequencing was expected to change how clonotypes are shared among donors. When naive CD4 clonotypes were compared across a few donors, about 4.8% were shared.

This CDR3 comprises 15 residues. Germline V gene data show CDR1 as SGHRS and CDR2 as YFSETQ. The junction had 5 bases not matched to a gene; V was cut back by 1 base and J by 4 bases. About this clone: What it binds is not known.

TCRdb's table, derived via immunoSEQ multiplex PCR, lists solely in-frame clones and lacks some. The sample lists some 200,000 clones; 66% were seen once. Material: memory CD4+ T cells sorted from blood. Indicated subset: CD45RA-negative fraction. The chain is built from TRBV5-1 and TRBJ2-3; 8 bases map to TRBD1. This sequence originates from a man aged 25-45 years in good health. The CDR3 here is CASSLSTGGADTQYF. The CDR3 nucleotides read TGCGCCAGCAGCTTGAGCACAGGGGGAGCAGATACGCAGTATTTT.